These 16 T cell receptor beta chains came from one sample sequenced in a study of blood T cell repertoires in COVID-19. Using immunoSEQ multiplex PCR, the repertoire was profiled, and TCRdb retains in-frame clones only, with some absent. The table has more than 200,000 clones, around 89% seen once. The sample consisted of peripheral blood. The source of these receptors is a woman under 40 with COVID-19, enrolled during active disease.

The V and J genes are TRBV11-3 and TRBJ2-3, with D possibly TRBD2 on 5 matching bases. Germline values: CDR1 SGHNT, CDR2 YENEEA. Trimming took off 4 bases at V and 2 bases at J, with 19 bases between the two ends. The CDR3 contains 17 residues. Here the CDR3 DNA reads TGTGCCAGCAGCTGGGCCCGGGGTAGCCGAGACACAGATACGCAGTATTTT. This encodes CASSWARGSRDTDTQYF.

The CDR3 nucleotides read TGTGCCACCAGCAGAGATCAGGGTAGCATCTCCTACAATGAGCAGTTCTTC. This encodes CATSRDQGSISYNEQFF. The gene calls are TRBV15 and TRBJ2-1; TRBD1 is a possible D gene (5 bases). The CDR3 is 17 amino acids. CDR1 LNHNV and CDR2 YYDKDF come from the germline V gene (reference sequence). The V end lost 0 bases, the J end lost 0 bases, and 12 bases lay between the germline ends.

The chain links TRBV11-2 to TRBJ2-1, with 12 nucleotides matching TRBD2. Germline trimming cut 5 bases from V and 0 bases from J; bases unmatched to any gene: 5. The germline CDR1 and CDR2 sequences are SGHAT and FQNNGV. The CDR3 is 17 residues long. CDR3 nucleotides: TGTGCCAGCAGCGATCGACTAGCGGGAGTCTCCTACAATGAGCAGTTCTTC. Translated, it gives CASSDRLAGVSYNEQFF.

The V gene is TRBV27, the J gene TRBJ2-2, with 10 bases fitting TRBD2. The CDR3 has 15 amino acids. The junction had 4 bases not matched to a gene; V was cut back by 6 bases and J by 3 bases. In germline, CDR1 is MNHEY, CDR2 SMNVEV (reference sequence). The CDR3 region has the DNA TGTGCCAGCAGCAATAGCGGGGGGTACACCGGGGAGCTGTTTTTT. Protein product: CASSNSGGYTGELFF.

The chain links TRBV4-1 to TRBJ1-1, with D tentatively TRBD1 (5 bases). The germline V and J ends were trimmed by 0 bases and 8 bases, with 13 bases remaining between them. This CDR3 comprises 14 residues. Germline V gives CDR1 MGHRA, CDR2 YSYEKL. CDR3 region: CASSQDGARAEAFF. CDR3 nucleotides: TGCGCCAGCAGCCAAGATGGGGCCAGGGCGGAAGCTTTCTTT.

For this clone: The same CDR3 can be traced to other DNA sequences in this sample. The chain carries TRBV5-1 and TRBJ1-1; no reliable D call. Germline CDR1 and CDR2: SGHRS and YFSETQ. CDR3 length equals 12 residues. Between the trimmed V and J ends, which lost 4 bases and 5 bases, there was a span of 9 bases. DNA of the CDR3: TGCGCCAGCAGCCTTCGGGGTACTGAAGCTTTCTTT. Its protein product is CASSLRGTEAFF.

The rearrangement joins TRBV19 to TRBJ1-6, with 7 positions matching TRBD1. The CDR3 has 14 amino acids. The germline V gene encodes CDR1 LNHDA and CDR2 SQIVND (reference sequence). The junction had 4 bases not matched to a gene; V was cut back by 2 bases and J by 9 bases. CDR3 sequence: CASSIQTGASPLHF. The CDR3 DNA reads as TGTGCCAGTAGTATACAAACAGGGGCTTCACCCCTCCACTTT.

The V call is TRBV4-3, the J call TRBJ2-7; D is possibly TRBD1 (5 bases). From germline, CDR1 is LGHNA and CDR2 YSLEER. V gave up 0 bases and J gave up 2 bases, with 11 bases separating them. The CDR3 has 15 amino acids. The DNA of the CDR3 is TGCGCCAGCAGCCAAGATCTGGGCAGGGCCTACGAGCAGTACTTC. Protein product: CASSQDLGRAYEQYF.

This chain connects TRBV4-1 to TRBJ1-6; 10 bases match TRBD1. V gave up 4 bases and J gave up 10 bases; unmatched junction bases: 7. The CDR3 totals 15 residues. The V gene's germline CDR1 is MGHRA and CDR2 YSYEKL. The CDR3 DNA is TGCGCCAGCAGCCGGGACAGGGGTTCAGGGTCACCCCTCCACTTT. Protein sequence: CASSRDRGSGSPLHF.

This clone was detected only a few times. The V and J genes are TRBV7-9 and TRBJ2-1; 7 nucleotides align to TRBD1. Germline V CDR1 and CDR2: SEHNR, FQNEAQ (reference sequence). The CDR3 is 16 amino acids. V was pared by 2 bases and J by 7 bases, with 11 bases of the junction left unmatched. This CDR3 reads CASSLQRRGKGNEQFF. DNA for the CDR3: TGTGCCAGCAGCTTACAACGCAGGGGGAAAGGGAATGAGCAGTTCTTC.

The chain links TRBV10-3 to TRBJ1-2, with 10 bases matching TRBD1. The length of the CDR3 is 15 residues. V was clipped by 0 bases and J by 5 bases; unmatched bases: 3. CDR1 and CDR2 from the germline V gene are ENHRY and SYGVKD. The CDR3 sequence is CAISESSGQGYGYTF. CDR3 DNA: TGTGCCATCAGTGAGTCGTCGGGACAGGGGTATGGCTACACCTTC.

This chain connects TRBV9 to TRBJ2-3; TRBD2 matches 12 bases. This CDR3 has 16 amino acids. V lost 3 bases and J lost 1; bases outside the gene matches: 3. Germline V CDR1 and CDR2: SGDLS, YYNGEE. In DNA form, the CDR3 reads TGTGCCAGCAGCGCCCGACTAGCGGGAGGCACAGATACGCAGTATTTT. It codes for CASSARLAGGTDTQYF.

The chain joins TRBV18 to TRBJ1-1; D possibly corresponds to TRBD1 (5 bases). This CDR3 is built from 18 residues. Trimming took 2 bases from V and 0 from J, leaving 19 bases between them. Germline assignment: CDR1 KGHSH and CDR2 LQKENI. The CDR3 coding sequence is TGTGCCAGCTCACCATTTAGACAGAGTGAGGACATGAACACTGAAGCTTTCTTT. This translates into CASSPFRQSEDMNTEAFF.

The chain links TRBV6-2 or TRBV6-3 to TRBJ2-7; 8 bases are a match to TRBD1. The CDR3 covers 14 residues. The junction had 8 bases not matched to a gene; V was cut back by 8 bases and J by 2 bases. CDR1 and CDR2 (germline): MNHEY, SVGEGT. CDR3 nucleotide sequence: TGTGCCAGCCGCCTGGACAGGGAAACCTACGAGCAGTACTTC. Its protein is CASRLDRETYEQYF.

The J gene is TRBJ2-7, the V gene TRBV7-9, with TRBD1 identical over 7 bases. Losses at the gene ends were 5 bases for V and 2 bases for J; bases not matched to a gene: 9. Germline loops: CDR1 SEHNR, CDR2 FQNEAQ (reference sequence). The CDR3 spans 15 residues. The CDR3 is CASSIGQVATYEQYF. CDR3 DNA sequence: TGTGCCAGCAGCATAGGACAGGTTGCTACCTACGAGCAGTACTTC.

The table lists this clone with a count of one. The J gene is TRBJ1-2, the V gene TRBV7-8, with 7 nucleotides matching TRBD1. This CDR3 comprises 17 residues. Germline V gives CDR1 SGHVS, CDR2 FQNEAQ. V shed 5 bases and J 3 bases; nucleotides not matched to a gene: 15. The DNA for the CDR3 is TGTGCCAGCAGCCTCGGGGACAGTCCCGAGAGGGACTATGGCTACACCTTC. It encodes CASSLGDSPERDYGYTF.